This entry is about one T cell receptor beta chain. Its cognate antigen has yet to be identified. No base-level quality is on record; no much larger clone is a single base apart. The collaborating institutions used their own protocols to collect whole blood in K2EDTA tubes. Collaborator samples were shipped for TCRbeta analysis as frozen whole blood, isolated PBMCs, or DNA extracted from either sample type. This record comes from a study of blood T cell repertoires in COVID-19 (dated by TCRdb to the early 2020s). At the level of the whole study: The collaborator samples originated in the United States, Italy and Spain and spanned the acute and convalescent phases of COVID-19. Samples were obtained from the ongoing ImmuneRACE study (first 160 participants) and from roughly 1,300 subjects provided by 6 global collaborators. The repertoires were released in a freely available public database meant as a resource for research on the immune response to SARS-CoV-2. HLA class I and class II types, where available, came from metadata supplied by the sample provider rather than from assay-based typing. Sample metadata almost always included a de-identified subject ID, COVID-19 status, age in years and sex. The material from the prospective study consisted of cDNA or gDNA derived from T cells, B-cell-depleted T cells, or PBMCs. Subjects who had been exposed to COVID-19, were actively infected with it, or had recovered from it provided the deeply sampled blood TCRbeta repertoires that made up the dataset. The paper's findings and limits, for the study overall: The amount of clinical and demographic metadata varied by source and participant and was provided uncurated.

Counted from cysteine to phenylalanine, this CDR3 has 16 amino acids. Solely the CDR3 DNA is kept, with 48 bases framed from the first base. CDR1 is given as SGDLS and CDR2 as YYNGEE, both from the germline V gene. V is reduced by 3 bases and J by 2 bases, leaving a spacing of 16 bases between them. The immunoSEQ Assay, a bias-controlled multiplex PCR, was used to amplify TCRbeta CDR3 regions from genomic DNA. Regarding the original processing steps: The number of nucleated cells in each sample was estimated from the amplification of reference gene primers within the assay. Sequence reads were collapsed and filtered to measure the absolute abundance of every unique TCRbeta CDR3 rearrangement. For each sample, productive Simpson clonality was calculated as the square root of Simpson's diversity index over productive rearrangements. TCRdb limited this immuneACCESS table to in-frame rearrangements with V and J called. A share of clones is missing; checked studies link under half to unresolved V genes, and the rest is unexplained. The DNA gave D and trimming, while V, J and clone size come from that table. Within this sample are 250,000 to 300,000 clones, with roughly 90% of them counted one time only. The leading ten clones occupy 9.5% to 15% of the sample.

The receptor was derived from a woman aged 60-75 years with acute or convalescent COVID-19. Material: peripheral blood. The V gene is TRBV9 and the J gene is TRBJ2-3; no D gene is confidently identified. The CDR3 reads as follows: CASSGGSSLYTDTQYF. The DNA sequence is TGTGCCAGCAGCGGAGGAAGTAGCCTGTACACAGATACGCAGTATTTT.